The 25 T cell receptor beta chains given below trace back to one sample, sequenced in a study of pediatric ulcerative colitis. Measured with immunoSEQ multiplex PCR; TCRdb has only the in-frame clones, and not every one. Of a few thousand clones in the sample, about nine tenths were seen once. The sample consisted of blood. The source is a boy aged 5-17 years with mild ulcerative colitis.

The chain carries TRBV19 and TRBJ2-5, with D possibly matching TRBD2 (6 bases). The CDR3 runs 13 residues. Germline V lookup: CDR1 LNHDA, CDR2 SQIVND (reference sequence). V lost 5 bases and J lost 4, with 11 bases in between. For the CDR3, the DNA is TGTGCCAGTAGTTCCCGGGACTCAGAGACCCAGTACTTC. Translation: CASSSRDSETQYF.

With regard to this clone: One junction end does not reproduce the germline sequence, and a read error may be involved. J is TRBJ2-1 and V is TRBV7-7; no reliable D call. The CDR3 contains 14 residues. The germline gives CDR1 SSHAT, CDR2 FNYEAQ (reference sequence). The CDR3 bases are TGTGCTAGCAGCTTAATGTCCCACTGGGATGAGCAGTTCTTC. It translates to CASSLMSHWDEQFF.

This clone was detected once. The chain employs TRBV6-5 and TRBJ2-7; 8 bases fit TRBD2. The germline V gene encodes CDR1 MNHEY and CDR2 SVGAGI. This CDR3 is built from 13 residues. Trimming removed 4 bases from V and 6 bases from J; junction bases left unmatched: 5. CDR3 residues: CASSFGTRGEQYF. CDR3 nucleotides: TGTGCCAGCAGTTTCGGGACTAGGGGCGAGCAGTACTTC.

This sequence joins TRBV19 and TRBJ1-1; no firm D call. The CDR3 loop spans 14 amino acids. CDR1 is LNHDA, CDR2 SQIVND, per germline (reference sequence). V shed 6 bases and J shed 0 bases, with 11 bases lying between them. CDR3 residues: CASSQKLMNTEAFF. The CDR3 DNA is TGTGCCAGTAGCCAGAAATTAATGAACACTGAAGCTTTCTTT.

The DNA of the CDR3 is TGCAGCGTTCTGTTTCAGGGGTTGATGGGCACTGAAGCTTTCTTT. It yields the protein CSVLFQGLMGTEAFF. The chain employs TRBV29-1 and TRBJ1-1; D perhaps matches TRBD1 (6 bases). The V gene lost 5 bases and the J gene lost 4 bases, with 20 bases spanning the gap. The CDR3 runs to 15 residues. Per the germline V gene, CDR1 is SQVTM and CDR2 is ANQGSEA.

The sample holds one count of this clone. V and J are TRBV7-2 and TRBJ2-7; perhaps TRBD2 as D (6 bases). Per the germline V gene, CDR1 is SGHTA and CDR2 is FQGNSA. The CDR3 is made up of 15 amino acids. The ends were cut back, 1 base at V and 6 bases at J, with 16 bases in the middle. Here the CDR3 reads CASSLGGVGSAEQYF. CDR3 nucleotides: TGTGCCAGCAGCTTAGGTGGTGTCGGGAGTGCCGAGCAGTACTTC.

V gene TRBV15 combines with J gene TRBJ1-1, with TRBD1 matching over 7 bases. J was trimmed by 2 bases and V by 6 bases; bases with no gene match: 3. CDR3 length: 13 amino acids. Germline V gene data show CDR1 as LNHNV and CDR2 as YYDKDF (reference sequence). CDR3 amino acids: CATRDRPNTEAFF. The CDR3 DNA sequence: TGTGCCACCAGGGACAGGCCAAACACTGAAGCTTTCTTT.

The genes are TRBV19 and TRBJ1-1; 8 nucleotides agree with TRBD1. Looked up from germline, CDR1 is LNHDA and CDR2 is SQIVND (reference sequence). The CDR3 has 11 residues. The J segment lost 11 bases and the V segment lost 6 bases, leaving 5 bases of the junction unmatched. The CDR3 region is CASRRTGHAFF. In DNA form, the CDR3 reads TGTGCCAGTAGAAGGACAGGGCATGCTTTCTTT.

The rearrangement uses TRBV5-4 and TRBJ2-2; D is unclear. The CDR3 is 13 amino acids. V lost 1 base and J 0 bases, leaving 1 base between the germline ends. Germline lookup yields CDR1 SGHNT and CDR2 YYREEE (reference sequence). CDR3 nucleotide sequence: TGTGCCAGCAGCTTGACGAACACCGGGGAGCTGTTTTTT. This encodes CASSLTNTGELFF.

The rearrangement uses TRBV7-9 and TRBJ2-4, with 8 nucleotides matching TRBD1. The germline gives CDR1 SEHNR, CDR2 FQNEAQ (reference sequence). The CDR3 has 19 residues. With V trimmed by 3 bases and J by 2 bases, 15 bases remained unmatched. The CDR3, as DNA: TGTGCCAGCAGCTTGAAACCCGTCGGGACAGGCGACACCAAAAACATTCAGTACTTC. Translated, it gives CASSLKPVGTGDTKNIQYF.

This chain connects TRBV13 to TRBJ2-3; either TRBD1 or TRBD2 may fit D (5 bases each). The CDR3 is made up of 18 amino acids. V lost 4 bases and J lost 0, with 20 bases in between. Germline CDR1 is PRHDT and CDR2 is FYEKMQ (reference sequence). CDR3: CASSSVLRGSMSTDTQYF. Written as DNA, the CDR3 is TGTGCCAGCAGCTCCGTTTTGAGGGGATCGATGAGCACAGATACGCAGTATTTT.

J is TRBJ1-4 and V is TRBV6-5; maybe TRBD1 (6 bases). Trimming took off 2 bases at V and 10 bases at J, with 20 bases between the two ends. The CDR3 length is 16 residues. Germline CDR1 reads MNHEY; CDR2 reads SVGAGI. CDR3 protein: CASSYTPGGRGGKLFF. The CDR3 DNA sequence: TGTGCCAGCAGTTACACTCCCGGGGGGCGGGGTGGAAAACTGTTTTTT.

This chain connects TRBV27 to TRBJ2-5, with 7 positions matching TRBD2. The DNA matches TRBJ2-7 better at its end, which makes the J call doubtful. This CDR3 has 13 amino acids. Per the germline V gene, CDR1 is MNHEY and CDR2 is SMNVEV (reference sequence). The CDR3 region is CASSRGVYYEQYF. The CDR3 region has the DNA TGTGCCAGCAGTCGGGGGGTCTACTACGAGCAGTACTTC.

This chain joins TRBV7-9 and TRBJ1-6, with D maybe TRBD1 (5 bases). The CDR3 is made up of 16 amino acids. V was clipped by 5 bases and J by 8 bases, with 19 bases between them. CDR1 and CDR2 (germline): SEHNR, FQNEAQ (reference sequence). The CDR3 loop is CASSQTYVTAHSPLHF. CDR3 sequence (DNA): TGTGCCAGCAGCCAAACGTACGTGACAGCCCATTCACCCCTCCACTTT.

This chain links TRBV30 with TRBJ1-4; unclear D gene. Germline V CDR1 and CDR2: GTSNPN, SVGIG (reference sequence). Trimming cost V 4 bases and J 3 bases, with 6 bases left between them. The CDR3 totals 12 residues. Here the CDR3 reads CAWKRPNEKLFF. The CDR3 DNA reads TGTGCCTGGAAGCGGCCTAATGAAAAACTGTTTTTT.

The gene calls are TRBV28 and TRBJ2-4; D may be TRBD1 (6 bases). V shed 8 bases and J shed 7 bases, with 9 bases lying between them. The germline V gene encodes CDR1 MDHEN and CDR2 SYDVKM. The CDR3 consists of 11 residues. Here the CDR3 DNA reads TGTGCCAGCGGTAGGGGGAACATTCAGTACTTC. Encoded protein: CASGRGNIQYF.

The chain links TRBV27 to TRBJ2-7; D unresolved. This CDR3 spans 14 amino acids. From germline, CDR1 is MNHEY and CDR2 SMNVEV (reference sequence). With 3 bases removed from V and 3 bases from J, the gap between germline ends came to 12 bases. The CDR3 reads CASSFTGSSYEQYF. CDR3 nucleotides: TGTGCCAGCAGTTTTACGGGCTCAAGCTACGAGCAGTACTTC.

This chain links TRBV28 with TRBJ1-5; 9 bases align to TRBD1. The CDR3 has 15 residues. CDR1 is MDHEN, CDR2 SYDVKM, per germline. With V trimmed by 9 bases and J by 5 bases, 11 bases remained unmatched. CDR3 loop: CASSLGTGPDQPQHF. CDR3 nucleotides: TGTGCCAGTTCCCTCGGGACAGGGCCCGATCAGCCCCAGCATTTT.

The chain carries TRBV29-1 and TRBJ1-2; D might be TRBD1 (6 bases). Germline CDR1 SQVTM, CDR2 ANQGSEA. The V gene lost 0 bases and the J gene lost 6 bases, with 14 bases spanning the gap. CDR3 length: 14 residues. In DNA form, the CDR3 reads TGCAGCGTTGAAGATCGGGGCAGGGGCAATGGCTACACCTTC. This encodes CSVEDRGRGNGYTF.

The chain employs TRBV5-1 and TRBJ1-4; D is undetermined. Germline CDR1 SGHRS, CDR2 YFSETQ. Deletions cut 4 bases from V and 6 bases from J, with 25 bases between. This CDR3 has 18 residues. The CDR3 bases are TGCGCCAGCAGCCTGGGTATCCCGGGATCTTCTTTCGATGAAAAACTGTTTTTT. It is translated as CASSLGIPGSSFDEKLFF.

J is TRBJ2-7 and V is TRBV13, with a tentative D call TRBD1 (5 bases). Deletions cut 0 bases from V and 3 bases from J, with 12 bases between. The CDR3 consists of 15 residues. Germline-derived CDR1 and CDR2 are PRHDT and FYEKMQ (reference sequence). The CDR3 sequence: CASSLGQVRVYEQYF. In DNA, the CDR3 is TGTGCCAGCAGCTTAGGCCAGGTCAGGGTCTACGAGCAGTACTTC.

This chain joins TRBV5-8 and TRBJ2-5; D call uncertain. Germline CDR1 SGHTS, CDR2 YDEGEE. Trimming took 4 bases from V and 2 from J, leaving 6 bases between them. The CDR3 covers 12 residues. CDR3 residues: CASSNLQETQYF. CDR3 coding DNA: TGTGCCAGCAGCAATCTTCAAGAGACCCAGTACTTC.

The chain uses TRBV15 and TRBJ2-1, with 8 positions matching TRBD2. The junction had 9 bases not matched to a gene; V was cut back by 1 base and J by 10 bases. The CDR3 is 15 amino acids. Germline lookup yields CDR1 LNHNV and CDR2 YYDKDF (reference sequence). The CDR3 bases are TGTGCCACCAGCAGAGGAAGCGGGAGATGGGACGAGCAGTTCTTC. It translates to CATSRGSGRWDEQFF.

This chain uses TRBV28 with TRBJ2-7, with D unclear. The ends were cut back, 3 bases at V and 2 bases at J, with 8 bases in the middle. The germline CDR1 and CDR2 sequences are MDHEN and SYDVKM. CDR3 size: 13 residues. In nucleotides, the CDR3 is TGTGCCAGCAGTTTTACAGTACCCTACGAGCAGTACTTC. Protein product: CASSFTVPYEQYF.

V is TRBV6-4 and J is TRBJ2-2; D uncertain. CDR1 is MRHNA, CDR2 SNTAGT, per germline. Trimming stripped 0 bases from V and 0 bases from J, with 11 bases between. The CDR3 covers 17 residues. This CDR3 is CASSDSAAHANTGELFF. DNA of the CDR3: TGTGCCAGCAGTGACTCGGCAGCCCACGCGAACACCGGGGAGCTGTTTTTT.